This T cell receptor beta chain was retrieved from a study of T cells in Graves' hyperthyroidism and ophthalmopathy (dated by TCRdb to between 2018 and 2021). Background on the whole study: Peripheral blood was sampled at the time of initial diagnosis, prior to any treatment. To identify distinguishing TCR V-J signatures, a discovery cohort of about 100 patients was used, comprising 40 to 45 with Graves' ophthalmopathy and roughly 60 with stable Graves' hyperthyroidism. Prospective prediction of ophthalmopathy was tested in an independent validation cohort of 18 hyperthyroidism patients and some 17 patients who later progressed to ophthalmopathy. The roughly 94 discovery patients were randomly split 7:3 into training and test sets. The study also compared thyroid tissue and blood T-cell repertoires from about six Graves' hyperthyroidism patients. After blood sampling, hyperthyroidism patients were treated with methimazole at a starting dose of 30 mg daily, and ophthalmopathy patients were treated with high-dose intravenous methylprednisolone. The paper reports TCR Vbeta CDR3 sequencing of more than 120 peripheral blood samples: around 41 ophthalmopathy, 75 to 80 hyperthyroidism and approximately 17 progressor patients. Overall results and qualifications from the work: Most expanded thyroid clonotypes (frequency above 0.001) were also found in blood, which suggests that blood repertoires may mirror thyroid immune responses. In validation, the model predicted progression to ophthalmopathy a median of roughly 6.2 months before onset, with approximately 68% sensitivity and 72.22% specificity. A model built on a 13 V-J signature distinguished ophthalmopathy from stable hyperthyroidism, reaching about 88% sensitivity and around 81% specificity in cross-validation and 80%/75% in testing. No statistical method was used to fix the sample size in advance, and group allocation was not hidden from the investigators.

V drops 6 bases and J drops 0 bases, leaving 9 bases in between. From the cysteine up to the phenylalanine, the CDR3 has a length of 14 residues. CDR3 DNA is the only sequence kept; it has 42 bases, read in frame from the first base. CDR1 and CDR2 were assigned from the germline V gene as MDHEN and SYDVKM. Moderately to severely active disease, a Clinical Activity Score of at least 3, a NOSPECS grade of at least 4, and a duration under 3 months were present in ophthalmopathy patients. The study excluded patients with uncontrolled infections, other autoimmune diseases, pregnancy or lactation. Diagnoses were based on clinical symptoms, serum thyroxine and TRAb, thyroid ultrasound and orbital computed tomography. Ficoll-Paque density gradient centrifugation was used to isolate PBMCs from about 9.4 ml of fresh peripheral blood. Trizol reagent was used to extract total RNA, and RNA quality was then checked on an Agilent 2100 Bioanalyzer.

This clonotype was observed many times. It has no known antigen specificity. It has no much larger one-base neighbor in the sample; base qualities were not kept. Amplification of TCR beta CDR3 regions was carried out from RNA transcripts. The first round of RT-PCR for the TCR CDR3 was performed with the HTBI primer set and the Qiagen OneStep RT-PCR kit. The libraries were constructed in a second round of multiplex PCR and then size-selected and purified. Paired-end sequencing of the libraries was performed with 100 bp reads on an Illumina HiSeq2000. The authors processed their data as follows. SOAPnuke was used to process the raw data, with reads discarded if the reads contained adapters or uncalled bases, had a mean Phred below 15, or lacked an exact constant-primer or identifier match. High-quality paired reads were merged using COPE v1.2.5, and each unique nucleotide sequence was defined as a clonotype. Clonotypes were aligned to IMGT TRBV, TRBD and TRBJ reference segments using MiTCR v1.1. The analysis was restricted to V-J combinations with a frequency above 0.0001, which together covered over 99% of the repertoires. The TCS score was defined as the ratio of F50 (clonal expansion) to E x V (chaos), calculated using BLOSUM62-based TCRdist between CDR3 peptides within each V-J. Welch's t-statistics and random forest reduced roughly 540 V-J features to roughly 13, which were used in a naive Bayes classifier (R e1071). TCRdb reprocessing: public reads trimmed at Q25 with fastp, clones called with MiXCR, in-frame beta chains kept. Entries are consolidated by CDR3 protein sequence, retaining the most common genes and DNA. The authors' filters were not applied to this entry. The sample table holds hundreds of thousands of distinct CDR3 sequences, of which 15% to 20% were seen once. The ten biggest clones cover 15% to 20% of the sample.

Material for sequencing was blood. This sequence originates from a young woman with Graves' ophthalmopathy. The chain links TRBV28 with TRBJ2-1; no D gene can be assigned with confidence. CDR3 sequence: CASRPHSSYNEQFF. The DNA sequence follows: TGTGCCAGCAGGCCTCACAGCTCCTACAATGAGCAGTTCTTC.